Listed below are T cell receptor beta chains from one sample, sequenced in a study of T cells in Graves' hyperthyroidism and ophthalmopathy. One entry per CDR3 protein results from TCRdb running MiXCR on the multiplex PCR reads. This sample carries roughly 380,000 distinct CDR3 sequences, over 11% of them seen once, and the ten largest clones take more than 9.5%. The sequencing sample was made of blood. These receptors came from a woman aged 55-69 years with Graves' hyperthyroidism. The CDR3 runs from the conserved cysteine through the conserved F or W. The D gene is left open where the match is weak. The size field is filled for only some rows; it gives once, few, many or a size class.

D gene	V gene	J gene	CDR3 length	clone size	CDR3 protein	CDR3 DNA
TRBD2	TRBV27	TRBJ2-7	15	NA	CASSTRTSGQIEQYF	TGTGCCAGCAGCACCCGGACTAGCGGTCAGATCGAGCAGTACTTC
NA	TRBV18	TRBJ1-2	15	many	CASSPQTGLNYGYTF	TGTGCCAGCTCACCTCAGACAGGCTTGAACTATGGCTACACCTTC
NA	TRBV20-1	TRBJ2-5	13	few	CSARNGFPETQYF	TGCAGTGCTAGGAACGGGTTTCCTGAGACCCAGTACTTC
NA	TRBV30	TRBJ2-7	13	many	CAWTPGRAYEQYF	TGTGCCTGGACACCGGGCAGGGCCTACGAGCAGTACTTC
TRBD1	TRBV7-2	TRBJ1-2	14	NA	CASSLQGAIYGYTF	TGTGCCAGCAGCTTGCAGGGGGCAATCTATGGCTACACCTTC
NA	TRBV2	TRBJ2-7	12	NA	CASSDGAKEQYF	TGTGCCAGCAGTGACGGGGCGAAAGAGCAGTACTTC
TRBD2	TRBV29-1	TRBJ2-3	14	few	CSVALAGVKDTQYF	TGCAGCGTTGCCCTAGCGGGAGTAAAGGATACGCAGTATTTT
TRBD2	TRBV6-1	TRBJ2-1	19	many	CASAADGASGMLAYNEQFF	TGTGCCAGCGCGGCGGATGGTGCTAGCGGGATGTTGGCTTACAATGAGCAGTTCTTC
NA	TRBV12-3/TRBV12-4	TRBJ2-3	14	NA	CAGSLAWSTSSRYF	TGTGCCGGCAGCCTGGCGTGGAGTACTAGTTCTCGGTATTTT
NA	TRBV7-3	TRBJ1-6	13	many	CASSPNSDSPLHF	TGTGCCAGCAGCCCCAATAGTGATTCACCCCTCCACTTT
TRBD2	TRBV19	TRBJ2-7	14	NA	CASTPGLGIYEQYF	TGTGCCAGTACCCCGGGACTAGGAATCTACGAGCAGTACTTC
NA	TRBV5-1	TRBJ2-7	17	many	CASSQRIAVQSSYEQYF	TGCGCCAGCAGCCAGAGGATAGCGGTCCAAAGCTCCTACGAGCAGTACTTC
NA	TRBV19	TRBJ2-3	13	many	CASSISRTDTQYF	TGTGCCAGTAGTATCTCGCGCACAGATACGCAGTATTTT
NA	TRBV6-2/TRBV6-3	TRBJ2-3	13	NA	CASSGSGSATQYF	TGTGCCAGCAGTGGTTCAGGGTCAGCTACGCAGTATTTT
NA	TRBV24-1	TRBJ2-1	19	many	CATSGWSLAGPLRGNEQFF	TGTGCCACCAGTGGGTGGAGTCTAGCCGGACCCCTAAGGGGCAATGAGCAGTTCTTC
NA	TRBV28	TRBJ1-4	12	many	CASTTTNEKLFF	TGTGCCAGCACGACAACTAATGAAAAACTGTTTTTT
TRBD1	TRBV27	TRBJ1-3	14	few	CASRRTGAGNTIYF	TGTGCCAGCAGGCGGACAGGGGCTGGAAACACCATATATTTT